This T cell receptor (beta chain) derives from a study of OX40 agonist ivuxolimab in advanced cancers. Study as a whole: Three dose-escalation patients had partial responses: one with hepatocellular carcinoma and two with cutaneous melanoma. General observations from the study: No antigen was identified for the clonally expanded peripheral T cells. Some nonresponders additionally presented with little normalized T-cell clonal expansion.

Produced via immunoSEQ multiplex PCR; TCRdb's table is partial and in-frame only. The table records tens of thousands of clones, 81% of them present only once. On this clone itself: Its antigen remains unknown.

V was clipped by 3 bases and J by 7 bases; unmatched bases: 5. This CDR3 spans 13 amino acids. Germline loops: CDR1 LNHDA, CDR2 SQIVND (reference sequence). The input for sequencing was CD4+ or CD8+ T cells sorted from blood, taken in a trial of the OX40 agonist ivuxolimab. J is TRBJ2-5 and V is TRBV19; 7 bases align to TRBD1. This TCR came from an adult with an advanced solid tumor such as melanoma, head and neck, liver or kidney cancer. The CDR3 sequence is CASSITGEGTQYF. Written as DNA, the CDR3 is TGTGCCAGTAGTATTACAGGGGAAGGGACCCAGTACTTC.